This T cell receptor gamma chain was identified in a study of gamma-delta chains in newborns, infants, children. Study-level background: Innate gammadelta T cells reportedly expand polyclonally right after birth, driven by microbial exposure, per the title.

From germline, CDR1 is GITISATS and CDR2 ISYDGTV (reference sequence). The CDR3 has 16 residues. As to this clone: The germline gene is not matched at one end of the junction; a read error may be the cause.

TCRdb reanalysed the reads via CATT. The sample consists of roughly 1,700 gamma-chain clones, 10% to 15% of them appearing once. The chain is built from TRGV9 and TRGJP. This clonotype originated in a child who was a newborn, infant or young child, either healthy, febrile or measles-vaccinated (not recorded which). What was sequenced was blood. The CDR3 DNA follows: TGTGCCTTGCGGGAGGGCGAAGAGTTGGGCAAAAAAATCAAGGTATTT. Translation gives CALREGEELGKKIKVF.